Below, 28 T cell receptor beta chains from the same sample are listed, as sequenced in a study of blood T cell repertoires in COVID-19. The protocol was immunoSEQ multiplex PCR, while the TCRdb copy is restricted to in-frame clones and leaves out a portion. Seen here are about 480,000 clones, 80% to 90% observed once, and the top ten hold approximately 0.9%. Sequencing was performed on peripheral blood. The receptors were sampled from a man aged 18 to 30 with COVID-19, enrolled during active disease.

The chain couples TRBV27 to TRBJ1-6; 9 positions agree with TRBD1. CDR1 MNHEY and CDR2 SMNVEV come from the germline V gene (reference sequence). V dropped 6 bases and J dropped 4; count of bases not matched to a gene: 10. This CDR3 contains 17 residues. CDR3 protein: CASRDLYGQGYNSPLHF. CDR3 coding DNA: TGTGCCAGCAGGGATCTGTACGGACAGGGGTATAATTCACCCCTCCACTTT.

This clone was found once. The DNA for the CDR3 is TGTGCCAGCAGTGAAGGACTAGCCGAGGCCGGGGAGCTGTTTTTT. This codes for CASSEGLAEAGELFF. The rearrangement uses TRBV6-1 and TRBJ2-2; 7 positions agree with TRBD2. The CDR3 totals 15 residues. Germline values: CDR1 MNHNS, CDR2 SASEGT. V dropped 1 base and J dropped 6; count of bases not matched to a gene: 5.

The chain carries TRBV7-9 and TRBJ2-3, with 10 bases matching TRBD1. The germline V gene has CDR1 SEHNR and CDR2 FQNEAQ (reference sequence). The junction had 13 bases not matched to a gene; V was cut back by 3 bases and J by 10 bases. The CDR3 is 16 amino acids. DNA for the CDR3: TGTGCCAGCAGCTTCCCGGGGGGGACAGGGGCAGGATCGCAGTATTTT. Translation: CASSFPGGTGAGSQYF. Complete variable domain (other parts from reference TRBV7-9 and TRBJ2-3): DTGVSQNPRHKITKRGQNVTFRCDPISEHNRLYWYRQTLGQGPEFLTYFQNEAQLEKSRLLSDRFSAERPKGSFSTLEIQRTEQGDSAMYLCASSFPGGTGAGSQYFGPGTRLTVL.

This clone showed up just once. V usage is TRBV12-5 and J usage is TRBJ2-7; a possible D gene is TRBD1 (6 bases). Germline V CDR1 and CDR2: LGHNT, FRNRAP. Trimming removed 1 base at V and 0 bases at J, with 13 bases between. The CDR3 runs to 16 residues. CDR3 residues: CASGLDRDTDSYEQYF. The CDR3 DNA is TGTGCTAGTGGTTTGGATCGGGACACCGACTCCTACGAGCAGTACTTC. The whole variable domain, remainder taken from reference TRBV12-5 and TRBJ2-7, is DARVTQTPRHKVTEMGQEVTMRCQPILGHNTVFWYRQTMMQGLELLAYFRNRAPLDDSGMPKDRFSAEMPDATLATLKIQPSEPRDSAVYFCASGLDRDTDSYEQYFGPGTRLTVT.

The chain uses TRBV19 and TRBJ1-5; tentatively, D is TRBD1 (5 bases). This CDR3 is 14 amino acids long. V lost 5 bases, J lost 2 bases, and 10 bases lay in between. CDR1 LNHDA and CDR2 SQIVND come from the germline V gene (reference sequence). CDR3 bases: TGTGCCAGTAGTGGTCGGGGGGGCAATCAGCCCCAGCATTTT. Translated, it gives CASSGRGGNQPQHF.

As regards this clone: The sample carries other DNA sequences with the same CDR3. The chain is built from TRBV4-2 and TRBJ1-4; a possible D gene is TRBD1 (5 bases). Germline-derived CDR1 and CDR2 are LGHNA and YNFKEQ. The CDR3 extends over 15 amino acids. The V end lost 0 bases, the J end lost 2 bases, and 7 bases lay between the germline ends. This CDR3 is CASSQDRGTNEKLFF. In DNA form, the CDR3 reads TGTGCCAGCAGCCAAGATCGGGGGACTAATGAAAAACTGTTTTTT.

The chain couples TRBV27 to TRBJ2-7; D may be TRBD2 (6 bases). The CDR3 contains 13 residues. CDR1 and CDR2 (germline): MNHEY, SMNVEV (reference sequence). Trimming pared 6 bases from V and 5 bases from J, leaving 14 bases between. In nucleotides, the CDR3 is TGTGCCAGCAGGGGCGGCAGCGGGCACGAGCAGTACTTC. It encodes CASRGGSGHEQYF.

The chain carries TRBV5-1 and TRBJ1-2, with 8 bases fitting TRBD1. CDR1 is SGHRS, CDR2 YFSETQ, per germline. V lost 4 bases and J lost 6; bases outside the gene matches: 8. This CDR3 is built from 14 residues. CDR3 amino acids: CASSVPGQENGYTF. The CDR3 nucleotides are TGCGCCAGCAGCGTACCGGGACAGGAGAATGGCTACACCTTC.

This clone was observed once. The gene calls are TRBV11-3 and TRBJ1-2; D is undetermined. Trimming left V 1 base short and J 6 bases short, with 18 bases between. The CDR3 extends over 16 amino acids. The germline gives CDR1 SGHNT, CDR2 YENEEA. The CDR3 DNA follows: TGTGCCAGCAGCTTAGGTGGTCGGGTGGCCTCTAATGGCTACACCTTC. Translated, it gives CASSLGGRVASNGYTF.

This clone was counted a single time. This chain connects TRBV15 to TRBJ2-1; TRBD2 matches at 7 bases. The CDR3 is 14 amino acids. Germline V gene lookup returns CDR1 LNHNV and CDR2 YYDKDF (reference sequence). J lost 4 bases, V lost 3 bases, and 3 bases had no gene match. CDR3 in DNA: TGTGCCACCAGCAGGACTAGCCCTTACAATGAGCAGTTCTTC. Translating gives CATSRTSPYNEQFF.

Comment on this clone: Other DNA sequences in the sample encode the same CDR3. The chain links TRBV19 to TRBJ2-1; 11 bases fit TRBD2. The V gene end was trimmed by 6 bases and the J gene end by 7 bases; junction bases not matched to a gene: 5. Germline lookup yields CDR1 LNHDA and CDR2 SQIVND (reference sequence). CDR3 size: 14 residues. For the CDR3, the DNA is TGTGCCAGTAGCTTAGCGGGGGGGCCGAATGAGCAGTTCTTC. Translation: CASSLAGGPNEQFF.

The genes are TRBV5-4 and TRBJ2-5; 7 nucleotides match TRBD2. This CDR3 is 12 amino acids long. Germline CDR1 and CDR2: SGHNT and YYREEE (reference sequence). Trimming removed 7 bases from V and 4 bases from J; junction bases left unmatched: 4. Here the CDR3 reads CASGTSAETQYF. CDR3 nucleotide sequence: TGTGCCAGCGGAACTAGCGCAGAGACCCAGTACTTC. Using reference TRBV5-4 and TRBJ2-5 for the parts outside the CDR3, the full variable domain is ETGVTQSPTHLIKTRGQQVTLRCSSQSGHNTVSWYQQALGQGPQFIFQYYREEENGRGNFPPRFSGLQFPNYSSELNVNALELDDSALYLCASGTSAETQYFGPGTRLLVL.

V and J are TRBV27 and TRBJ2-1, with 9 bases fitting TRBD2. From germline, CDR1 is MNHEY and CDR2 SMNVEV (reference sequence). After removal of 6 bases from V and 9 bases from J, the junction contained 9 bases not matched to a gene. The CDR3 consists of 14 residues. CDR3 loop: CASSLSGRRSEQFF. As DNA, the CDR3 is TGTGCCAGCAGCCTTAGCGGGAGACGGAGTGAGCAGTTCTTC.

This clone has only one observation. The CDR3 here is CASSLQGATPYGYTF. For the CDR3, the DNA is TGCGCCAGCAGCCTACAGGGGGCAACTCCCTATGGCTACACCTTC. The chain couples TRBV5-1 to TRBJ1-2; 9 bases match TRBD1. Germline-derived CDR1 and CDR2 are SGHRS and YFSETQ. The CDR3 spans 15 residues. V shed 4 bases, J shed 4 bases, and the junction held 8 bases outside the gene matches.

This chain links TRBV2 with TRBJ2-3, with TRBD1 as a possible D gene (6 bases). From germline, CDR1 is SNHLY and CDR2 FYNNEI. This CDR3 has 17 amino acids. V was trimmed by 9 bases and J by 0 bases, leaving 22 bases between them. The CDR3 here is CARQAPGQFGSTDTQYF. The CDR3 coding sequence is TGTGCCAGACAGGCCCCCGGACAGTTCGGAAGCACAGATACGCAGTATTTT.

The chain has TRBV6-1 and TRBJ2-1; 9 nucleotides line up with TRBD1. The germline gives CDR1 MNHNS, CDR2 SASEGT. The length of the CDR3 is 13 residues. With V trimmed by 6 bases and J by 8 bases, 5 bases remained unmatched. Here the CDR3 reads CASRQGARDEQFF. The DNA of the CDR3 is TGTGCCAGCAGACAGGGGGCGCGGGATGAGCAGTTCTTC.

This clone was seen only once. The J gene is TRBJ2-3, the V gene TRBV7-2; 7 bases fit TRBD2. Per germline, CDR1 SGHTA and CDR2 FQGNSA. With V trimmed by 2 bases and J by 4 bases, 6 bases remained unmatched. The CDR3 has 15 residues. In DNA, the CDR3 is TGTGCCAGCAGCTTAACTGGTCGGGGGGCAGATACGCAGTATTTT. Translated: CASSLTGRGADTQYF.

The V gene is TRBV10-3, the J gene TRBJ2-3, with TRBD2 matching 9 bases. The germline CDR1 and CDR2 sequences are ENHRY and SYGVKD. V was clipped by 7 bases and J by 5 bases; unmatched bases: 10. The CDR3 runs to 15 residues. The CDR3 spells CAIKEASGTGDTQYF. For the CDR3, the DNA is TGTGCCATCAAGGAAGCTAGCGGGACTGGAGATACGCAGTATTTT.

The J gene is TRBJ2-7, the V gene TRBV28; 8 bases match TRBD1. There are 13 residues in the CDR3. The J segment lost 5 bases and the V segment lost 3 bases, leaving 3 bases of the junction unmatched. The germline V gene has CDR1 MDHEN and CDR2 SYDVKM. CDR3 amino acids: CASSFPDRDEQYF. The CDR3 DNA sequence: TGTGCCAGCAGTTTCCCGGACAGGGACGAGCAGTACTTC.

The CDR3 here is CASSLTTQIDTQYF. The CDR3, as DNA: TGTGCCAGCAGCTTAACGACACAGATAGATACGCAGTATTTT. V gene TRBV7-3 combines with J gene TRBJ2-3; D is unresolved. Germline V gene lookup returns CDR1 SGHTA and CDR2 FQGTGA. There are 14 residues in the CDR3. V was shortened by 0 bases and J by 5 bases, with 9 bases between the two germline ends.

The DNA of the CDR3 is TGTGCCAGCGGTTGGCCTTACAATGAGCAGTTCTTC. This codes for CASGWPYNEQFF. The rearrangement links TRBV27 to TRBJ2-1; D not resolved. Deletions cut 8 bases from V and 4 bases from J, with 9 bases between. The CDR3 covers 12 residues. Germline lookup yields CDR1 MNHEY and CDR2 SMNVEV (reference sequence).

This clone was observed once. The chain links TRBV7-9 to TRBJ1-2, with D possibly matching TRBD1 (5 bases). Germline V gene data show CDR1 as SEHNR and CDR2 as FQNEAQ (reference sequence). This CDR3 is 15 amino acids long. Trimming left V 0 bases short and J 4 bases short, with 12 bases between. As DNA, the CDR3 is TGTGCCAGCAGCTTAGCGGTGAGGGGAGGCTATGGCTACACCTTC. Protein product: CASSLAVRGGYGYTF. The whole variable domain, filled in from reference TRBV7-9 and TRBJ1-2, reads DTGVSQNPRHKITKRGQNVTFRCDPISEHNRLYWYRQTLGQGPEFLTYFQNEAQLEKSRLLSDRFSAERPKGSFSTLEIQRTEQGDSAMYLCASSLAVRGGYGYTFGSGTRLTVV.

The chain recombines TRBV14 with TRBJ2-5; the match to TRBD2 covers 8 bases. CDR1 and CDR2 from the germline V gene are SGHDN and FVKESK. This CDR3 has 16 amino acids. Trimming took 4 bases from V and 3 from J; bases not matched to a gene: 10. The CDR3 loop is CASSRPGAGGKETQYF. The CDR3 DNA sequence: TGTGCCAGCAGCCGTCCGGGGGCGGGAGGTAAAGAGACCCAGTACTTC.

The CDR3 coding sequence is TGTGCCACCTATGATCTCAATAAAGAGACCCAGTACTTC. This gives the protein CATYDLNKETQYF. This chain connects TRBV19 to TRBJ2-5; D uncertain. In germline, CDR1 is LNHDA, CDR2 SQIVND (reference sequence). V was clipped by 10 bases and J by 3 bases, with 15 bases between them. CDR3 length: 13 residues.

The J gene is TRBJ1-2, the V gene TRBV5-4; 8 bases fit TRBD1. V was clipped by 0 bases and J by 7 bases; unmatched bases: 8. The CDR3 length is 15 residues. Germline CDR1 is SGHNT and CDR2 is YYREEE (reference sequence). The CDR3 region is CASSLDRTGSAGYTF. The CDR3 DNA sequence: TGTGCCAGCAGCTTGGATAGGACAGGGTCTGCTGGCTACACCTTC. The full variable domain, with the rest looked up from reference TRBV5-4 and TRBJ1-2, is ETGVTQSPTHLIKTRGQQVTLRCSSQSGHNTVSWYQQALGQGPQFIFQYYREEENGRGNFPPRFSGLQFPNYSSELNVNALELDDSALYLCASSLDRTGSAGYTFGSGTRLTVV.

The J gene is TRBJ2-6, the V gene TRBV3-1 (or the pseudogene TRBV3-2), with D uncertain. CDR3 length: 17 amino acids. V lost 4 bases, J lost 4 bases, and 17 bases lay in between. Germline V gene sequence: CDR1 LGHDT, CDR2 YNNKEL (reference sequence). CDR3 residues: CASSPLLGGGGANVLTF. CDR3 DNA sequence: TGTGCCAGCAGCCCACTCTTAGGCGGTGGGGGGGCCAACGTCCTGACTTTC.

CDR3 DNA: TGTGCCAGCAGTGGGACAACTGGAAACACCATATATTTT. It encodes CASSGTTGNTIYF. The chain combines TRBV2 with TRBJ1-3; possible D gene TRBD1, 5 bases. Germline V lookup: CDR1 SNHLY, CDR2 FYNNEI. CDR3 length: 13 amino acids. Trimming cost V 4 bases and J 2 bases, with 6 bases left between them. The full variable domain, its missing parts supplied by reference TRBV2 and TRBJ1-3, is EPEVTQTPSHQVTQMGQEVILRCVPISNHLYFYWYRQILGQKVEFLVSFYNNEISEKSEIFDDQFSVERPDGSNFTLKIRSTKLEDSAMYFCASSGTTGNTIYFGEGSWLTVV.

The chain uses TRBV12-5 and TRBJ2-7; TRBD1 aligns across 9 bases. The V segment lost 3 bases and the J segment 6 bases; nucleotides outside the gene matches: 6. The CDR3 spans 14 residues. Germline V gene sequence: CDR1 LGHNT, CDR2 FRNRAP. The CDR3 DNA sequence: TGTGCTAGTGGTTTTAGACAGGGGGTTTCCGAGCAGTACTTC. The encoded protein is CASGFRQGVSEQYF.